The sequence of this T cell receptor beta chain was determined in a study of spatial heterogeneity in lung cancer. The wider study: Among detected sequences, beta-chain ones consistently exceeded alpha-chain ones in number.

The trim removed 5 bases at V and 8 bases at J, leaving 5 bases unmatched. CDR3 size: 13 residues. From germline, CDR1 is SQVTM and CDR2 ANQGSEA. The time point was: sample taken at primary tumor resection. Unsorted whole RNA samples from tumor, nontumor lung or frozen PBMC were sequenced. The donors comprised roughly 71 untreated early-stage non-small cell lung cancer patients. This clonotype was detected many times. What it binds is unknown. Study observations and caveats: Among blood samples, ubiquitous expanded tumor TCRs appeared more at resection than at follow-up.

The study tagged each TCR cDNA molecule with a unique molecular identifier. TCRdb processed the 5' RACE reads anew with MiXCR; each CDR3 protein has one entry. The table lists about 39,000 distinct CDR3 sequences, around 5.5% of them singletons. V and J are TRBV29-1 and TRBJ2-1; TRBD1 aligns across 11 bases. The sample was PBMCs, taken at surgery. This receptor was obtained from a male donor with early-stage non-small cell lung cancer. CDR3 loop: CSVWDRGSHEQFF. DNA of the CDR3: TGCAGCGTTTGGGACAGGGGGTCCCATGAGCAGTTCTTC.